This T cell receptor beta chain was captured in a study of T cell responses to AZD1222 COVID-19 vaccine. Whole-study context: Investigators merged groups given second doses at roughly 4 or roughly 12 weeks. Study-wide results and limits: The donor group comprised mostly white British people and more females; the analysis possibly underestimated clonal diversity. Seropositive at baseline were only six or seven AZD1222 recipients. Reports say nearly half of spike-specific TCRs go after unmutated variant regions.

Here immunoSEQ multiplex PCR was the method, and the copy in TCRdb shows in-frame clones only, minus some. This sample yields around 120,000 clones, of which around 85% are seen a single time; about 1.6% belongs to the top ten. Concerning this clone itself: Its antigen is not known.

The sample in question was peripheral blood, obtained on day 0 of AZD1222 vaccination. The receptor was isolated from an adult in good health.

Written as DNA, the CDR3 is TGTGCCAGCAGTTGGGCAGTGGAGTATGGCTACACCTTC. Protein product: CASSWAVEYGYTF. The chain employs TRBV27 and TRBJ1-2, with D unclear. V was trimmed by 4 bases and J by 5 bases, leaving 11 bases between them. Germline V lookup: CDR1 MNHEY, CDR2 SMNVEV (reference sequence). The CDR3 runs 13 residues.